The text below deals with one TCR beta chain. As yet, its antigen is unknown. The germline gene is not matched at one end of the junction; a read error may be the cause. The sample belongs to a study of graft-versus-host responses after intestinal transplantation. Germline V gene data show CDR1 as MGHRA and CDR2 as YSYEKL. The CDR3 length is 14 residues. TCRdb's table, derived via immunoSEQ multiplex PCR, lists solely in-frame clones and lacks some. The table includes over 100,000 clones, 85% to 95% detected once. This clonotype was obtained from a human donor who was the organ donor for an intestinal transplant. The material sequenced was unstimulated CD4+ T cells sorted from spleen or lymph node cells, taken before transplant. The chain combines TRBV4-1 with TRBJ2-1; TRBD2 matches at 7 bases. CDR3 amino acids: CASSQAPGGNEQFF. The CDR3 bases are TGTGCCAGCAGCCAAGCCCCGGGAGGCAATGAGCAGTTCTTC.